The 3 T cell receptor beta chains listed next were all sequenced from one sample in a study of cytomegalovirus exposure and HLA in healthy donors. TCRdb keeps only in-frame clones here, not all; method: immunoSEQ multiplex PCR. The table lists under 250,000 clones, about nine tenths of them singletons. Sequenced material: PBMCs. The receptors were gathered from a woman between 18 and 29 years old in good health and CMV-seropositive.

The genes are TRBV7-9 and TRBJ2-7, with 9 bases matching TRBD1. V lost 4 bases, J lost 5 bases, and 6 bases stayed unmatched. Germline loops: CDR1 SEHNR, CDR2 FQNEAQ (reference sequence). The CDR3 loop spans 14 amino acids. The CDR3 loop is CASSSLQGADEQYF. In nucleotides, the CDR3 is TGTGCCAGCAGCTCATTACAGGGGGCGGACGAGCAGTACTTC.

The chain recombines TRBV2 with TRBJ2-6; a possible D gene is TRBD1 (6 bases). The CDR3 contains 18 residues. The germline gives CDR1 SNHLY, CDR2 FYNNEI. The V end lost 1 base, the J end lost 0 bases, and 13 bases lay between the germline ends. The CDR3 spells CASSEGGGQISGANVLTF. For the CDR3, the DNA is TGTGCCAGCAGTGAAGGTGGTGGACAGATCTCTGGGGCCAACGTCCTGACTTTC.

V gene TRBV13 combines with J gene TRBJ1-5; 8 bases agree with TRBD1. CDR3 length equals 15 residues. Germline CDR1 is PRHDT and CDR2 is FYEKMQ (reference sequence). J was trimmed by 5 bases and V by 5 bases; bases with no gene match: 8. CDR3: CASSLPPGGYQPQHF. For the CDR3, the DNA is TGTGCCAGCAGCCTACCTCCAGGGGGCTATCAGCCCCAGCATTTT.